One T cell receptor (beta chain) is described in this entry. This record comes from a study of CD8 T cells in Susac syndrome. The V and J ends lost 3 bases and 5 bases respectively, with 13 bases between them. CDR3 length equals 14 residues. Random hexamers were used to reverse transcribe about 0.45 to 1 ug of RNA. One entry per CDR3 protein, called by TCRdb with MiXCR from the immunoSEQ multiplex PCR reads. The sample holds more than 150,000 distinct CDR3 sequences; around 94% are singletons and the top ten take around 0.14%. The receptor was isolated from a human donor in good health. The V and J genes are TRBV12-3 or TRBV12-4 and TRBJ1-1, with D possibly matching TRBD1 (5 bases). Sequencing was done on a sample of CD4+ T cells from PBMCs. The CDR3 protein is CASSLQGISTEAFF. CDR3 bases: TGTGCCAGCAGTTTGCAGGGCATTAGTACTGAAGCTTTCTTT.